This TCR beta chain stems from a study of spatial heterogeneity in lung cancer. Stated time point: sample taken at primary tumor resection. Donation came from about 72 patients with untreated early-stage non-small cell lung cancer. Whole RNA, which was extracted from tumor, nontumor lung tissue or frozen PBMC, was sequenced without any cell sorting. TCRdb analysed the 5' RACE reads with MiXCR anew, one entry per CDR3 protein. The sample has more than 65,000 distinct CDR3 sequences, 8% seen once. The CDR3 runs 14 residues. The V and J ends lost 5 bases and 7 bases, in that order; junction bases with no gene match: 7. This clonotype appeared many times.

The sample here was PBMCs, taken at surgery. This clonotype was sampled from a male donor with early-stage non-small cell lung cancer. The chain links TRBV12-3 or TRBV12-4 to TRBJ2-1, with 8 bases that match TRBD1. CDR3 in amino acids: CASSPGQGENEQFF. In DNA, the CDR3 is TGTGCCAGCAGTCCAGGACAGGGTGAAAATGAGCAGTTCTTC.